This T cell receptor (beta chain) emerged from a study of long-term antiretroviral therapy in people with HIV. Findings and caveats of the study: Clonal populations expanded prior to ART predominated within the repertoire at all time points. HIV repertoires had narrower CDR3 length ranges than controls. Dating from the mid-2000s to the late 2010s, the blood was possibly obtained under older ART regimens.

Germline V gene sequence: CDR1 SGHTA, CDR2 FQGNSA. V shed 3 bases, J shed 2 bases, and the junction held 7 bases outside the gene matches. The CDR3 extends over 16 amino acids. Before DNA extraction, about 0.85-10 million cryopreserved PBMC were held in the samples. Survey-level resolution applied to immunoSEQ assay v3.0. Libraries were prepared by immunoSEQ multiplex PCR; TCRdb keeps only in-frame clonotypes and omits some of them. The sample has 25,000 to 30,000 clones, roughly 93% seen once. To note about this clone: The antigen is not known.

Sample: unsorted PBMCs, taken approximately 6.5 years after starting antiretroviral therapy. The rearrangement uses TRBV7-2 and TRBJ2-3; TRBD2 matches at 8 bases. The sequence derives from a woman aged 40 to 50 with HIV. In DNA, the CDR3 is TGTGCCAGCAGCTTCCGGGGGGGCACGAACACAGATACGCAGTATTTT. The encoded protein is CASSFRGGTNTDTQYF.